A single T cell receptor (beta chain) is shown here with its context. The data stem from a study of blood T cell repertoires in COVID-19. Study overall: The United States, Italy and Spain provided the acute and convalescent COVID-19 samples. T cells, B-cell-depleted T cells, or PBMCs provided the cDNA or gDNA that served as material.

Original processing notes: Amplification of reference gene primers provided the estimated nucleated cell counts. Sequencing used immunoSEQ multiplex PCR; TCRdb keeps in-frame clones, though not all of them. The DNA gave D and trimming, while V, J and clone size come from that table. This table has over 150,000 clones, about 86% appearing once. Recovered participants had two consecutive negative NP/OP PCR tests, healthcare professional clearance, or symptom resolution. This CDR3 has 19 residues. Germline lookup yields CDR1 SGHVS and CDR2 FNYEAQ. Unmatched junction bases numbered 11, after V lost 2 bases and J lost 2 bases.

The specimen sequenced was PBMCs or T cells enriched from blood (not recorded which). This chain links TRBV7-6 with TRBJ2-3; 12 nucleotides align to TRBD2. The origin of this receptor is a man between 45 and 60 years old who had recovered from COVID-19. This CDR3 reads CASSLLIASGGADTDTQYF. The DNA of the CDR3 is TGTGCCAGCAGCTTACTAATCGCTAGCGGGGGGGCTGACACAGATACGCAGTATTTT.